This T cell receptor beta chain was captured in a study of blood T cell repertoires in COVID-19. At the level of the study: T cells, B-cell-depleted T cells, or PBMCs supplied cDNA or gDNA.

Authors' data handling: Reference gene primer amplification yielded estimated nucleated cell counts. Generated by immunoSEQ multiplex PCR, the TCRdb table keeps only in-frame clones and is missing some. The V and J calls and clone size come from that table; D and trimming were worked out from the DNA. The sample carries some 190,000 clones, around 86% recorded once. CDR1 is SGHTA, CDR2 FQGNSA, per germline. V lost 1 base to trimming and J lost 2 bases; unmatched junction nucleotides: 12. This CDR3 is 18 amino acids long. Cohorts were based on clinical histories the participants reported. The rearrangement joins TRBV7-2 to TRBJ2-7, with TRBD2 matching over 9 bases. The clonotype comes from a man aged 35-49 years with acute COVID-19. Sequencing was done on a sample of PBMCs or T cells enriched from blood (not recorded which). CDR3 residues: CASSLVAGERFVAYEQYF. The CDR3 DNA is TGTGCCAGCAGCTTAGTAGCGGGGGAGCGGTTTGTTGCCTACGAGCAGTACTTC.